The TCR beta chain described here comes from a study of Ad26.COV2.S vaccination and SARS-CoV-2 variants. Study-wide context: Intramuscularly, Ad26.COV2.S was given either once or twice, 56 days apart.

About this clone: No antigen is known for it.

Overall study findings and caveats: Following vaccination, spike-specific CD8+ and CD4+ T cell responses reportedly exhibited substantial breadth. Breadth and depth estimates from TCRs may understate total T cell responses.

Looked up from germline, CDR1 is SNHLY and CDR2 is FYNNEI. V lost 7 bases to trimming and J lost 11 bases, with 11 bases between them. The CDR3 runs 10 residues. The treatment is: some 19 received Ad26.COV2.S at low or high dose, single or two shots; about 5 received placebo; per-sample allocation not given. Following the first vaccine or placebo injection, samples were taken on day 63. Donor was an adult aged 18-55 years in Boston. Assay used: immunoSEQ multiplex PCR; TCRdb lists only in-frame clones, some missing. The sample includes some 460,000 clones, approximately 90% of them seen just once. The sequencing used peripheral blood, collected in a trial of Ad26.COV2.S vaccine versus placebo. This TCR derives from a person aged 18-65 years who received the Ad26.COV2.S COVID-19 vaccine or a placebo. This chain connects TRBV2 to TRBJ1-2; D unclear. CDR3 protein: CASMTGQYTF. The CDR3 DNA reads TGTGCCAGCATGACGGGCCAATACACCTTC.